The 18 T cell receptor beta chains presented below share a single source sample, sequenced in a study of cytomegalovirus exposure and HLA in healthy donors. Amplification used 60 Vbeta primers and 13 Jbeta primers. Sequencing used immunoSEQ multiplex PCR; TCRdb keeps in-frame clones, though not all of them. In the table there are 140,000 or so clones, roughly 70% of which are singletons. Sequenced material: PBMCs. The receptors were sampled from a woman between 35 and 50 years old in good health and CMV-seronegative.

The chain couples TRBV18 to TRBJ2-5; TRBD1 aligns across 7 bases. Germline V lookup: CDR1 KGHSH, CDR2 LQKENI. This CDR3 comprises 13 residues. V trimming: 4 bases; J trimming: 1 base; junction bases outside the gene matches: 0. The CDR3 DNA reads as TGTGCCAGCTCACGGGACAGCCAAGAGACCCAGTACTTC. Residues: CASSRDSQETQYF.

The CDR3 sequence: CASSYTGTLNEQYF. Written as DNA, the CDR3 is TGTGCCAGCAGTTACACCGGGACTCTCAACGAGCAGTACTTC. The chain joins TRBV6-5 to TRBJ2-7, with a weak D call TRBD2 (6 bases). The V end lost 2 bases, the J end lost 5 bases, and 13 bases lay between the germline ends. The CDR3 is 14 amino acids. CDR1 and CDR2 (germline): MNHEY, SVGAGI.

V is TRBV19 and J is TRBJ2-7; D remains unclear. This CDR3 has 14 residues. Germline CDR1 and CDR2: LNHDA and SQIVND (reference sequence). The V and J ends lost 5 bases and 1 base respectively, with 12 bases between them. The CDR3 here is CASSPRPSSYEQYF. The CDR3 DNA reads TGTGCCAGTAGTCCCCGCCCTAGTTCCTACGAGCAGTACTTC.

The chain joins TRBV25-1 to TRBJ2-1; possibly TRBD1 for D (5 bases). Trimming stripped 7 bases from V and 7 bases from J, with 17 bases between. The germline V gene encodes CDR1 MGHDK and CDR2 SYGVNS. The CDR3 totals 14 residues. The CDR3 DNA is TGTGCCAGCAATTGGGGCAGGGTAGGGAATGAGCAGTTCTTC. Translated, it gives CASNWGRVGNEQFF.

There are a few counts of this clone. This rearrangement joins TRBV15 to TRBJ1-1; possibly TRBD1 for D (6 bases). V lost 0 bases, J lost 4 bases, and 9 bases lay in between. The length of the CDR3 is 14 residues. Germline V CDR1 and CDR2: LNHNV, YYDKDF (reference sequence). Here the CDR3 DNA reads TGTGCCACCAGCAGAGACGACAGGAGCACTGAAGCTTTCTTT. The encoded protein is CATSRDDRSTEAFF.

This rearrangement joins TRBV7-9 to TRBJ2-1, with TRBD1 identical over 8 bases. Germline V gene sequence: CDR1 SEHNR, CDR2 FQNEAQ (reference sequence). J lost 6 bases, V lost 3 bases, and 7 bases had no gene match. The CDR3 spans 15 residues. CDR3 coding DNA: TGTGCCAGCAGCTTGGGGCAGGGGGCGTTCAATGAGCAGTTCTTC. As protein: CASSLGQGAFNEQFF.

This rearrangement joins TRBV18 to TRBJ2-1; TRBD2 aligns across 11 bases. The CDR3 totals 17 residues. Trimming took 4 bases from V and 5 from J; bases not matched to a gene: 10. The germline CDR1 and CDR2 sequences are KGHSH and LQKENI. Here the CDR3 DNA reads TGTGCCAGCTCACGAGTAGCGGGAGGGATAGGGCACAATGAGCAGTTCTTC. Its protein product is CASSRVAGGIGHNEQFF.

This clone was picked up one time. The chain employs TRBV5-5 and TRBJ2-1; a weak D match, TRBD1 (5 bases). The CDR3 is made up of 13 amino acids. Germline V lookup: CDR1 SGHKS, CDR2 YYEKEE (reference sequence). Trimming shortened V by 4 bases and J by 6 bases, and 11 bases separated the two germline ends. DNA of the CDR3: TGTGCCAGCAGCATCTCCAGGGTCAATGAGCAGTTCTTC. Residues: CASSISRVNEQFF. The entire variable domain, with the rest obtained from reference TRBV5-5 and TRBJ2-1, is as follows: DAGVTQSPTHLIKTRGQQVTLRCSPISGHKSVSWYQQVLGQGPQFIFQYYEKEERGRGNFPDRFSARQFPNYSSELNVNALLLGDSALYLCASSISRVNEQFFGPGTRLTVL.

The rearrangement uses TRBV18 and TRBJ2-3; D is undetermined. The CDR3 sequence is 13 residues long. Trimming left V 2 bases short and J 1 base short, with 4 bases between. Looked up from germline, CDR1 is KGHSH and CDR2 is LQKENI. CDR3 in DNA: TGTGCCAGCTCACCAACAGGCACAGATACGCAGTATTTT. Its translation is CASSPTGTDTQYF.

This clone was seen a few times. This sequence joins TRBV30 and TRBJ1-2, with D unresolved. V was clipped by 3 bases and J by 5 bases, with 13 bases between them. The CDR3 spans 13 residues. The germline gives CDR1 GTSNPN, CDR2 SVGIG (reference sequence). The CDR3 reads CAWSFNGEYGYTF. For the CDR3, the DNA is TGTGCCTGGAGCTTTAATGGGGAGTATGGCTACACCTTC.

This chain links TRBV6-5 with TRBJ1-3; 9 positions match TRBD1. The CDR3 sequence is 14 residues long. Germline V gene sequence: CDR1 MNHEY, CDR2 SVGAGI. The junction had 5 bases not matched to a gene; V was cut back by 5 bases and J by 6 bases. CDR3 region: CASSTRTGENTIYF. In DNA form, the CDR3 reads TGTGCCAGCAGTACCAGGACAGGGGAAAACACCATATATTTT.

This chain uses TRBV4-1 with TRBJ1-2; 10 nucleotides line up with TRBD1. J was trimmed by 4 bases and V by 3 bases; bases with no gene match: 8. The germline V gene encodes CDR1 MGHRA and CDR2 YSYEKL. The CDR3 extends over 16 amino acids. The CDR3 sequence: CASSQAGTGDTYGYTF. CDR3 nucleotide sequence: TGCGCCAGCAGCCAGGCCGGGACAGGGGACACCTATGGCTACACCTTC.

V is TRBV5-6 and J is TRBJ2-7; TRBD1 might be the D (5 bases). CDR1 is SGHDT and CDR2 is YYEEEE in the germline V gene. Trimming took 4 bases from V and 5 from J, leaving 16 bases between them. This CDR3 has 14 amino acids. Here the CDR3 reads CASSPRQNRHEQYF. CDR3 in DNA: TGTGCCAGCAGCCCAAGACAGAACCGGCACGAGCAGTACTTC.

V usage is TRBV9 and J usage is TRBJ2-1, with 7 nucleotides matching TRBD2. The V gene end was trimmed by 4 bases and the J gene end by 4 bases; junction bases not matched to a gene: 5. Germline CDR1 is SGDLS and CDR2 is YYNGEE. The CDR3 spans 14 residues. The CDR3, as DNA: TGTGCCAGCAGCACCCCGGGACTATACAATGAGCAGTTCTTC. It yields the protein CASSTPGLYNEQFF.

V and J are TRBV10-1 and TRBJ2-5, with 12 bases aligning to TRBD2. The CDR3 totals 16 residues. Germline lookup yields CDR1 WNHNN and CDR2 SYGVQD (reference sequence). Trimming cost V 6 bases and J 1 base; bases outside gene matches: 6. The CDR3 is CASSPGLAGTQETQYF. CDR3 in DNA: TGCGCCAGCAGCCCCGGACTAGCGGGAACCCAAGAGACCCAGTACTTC.

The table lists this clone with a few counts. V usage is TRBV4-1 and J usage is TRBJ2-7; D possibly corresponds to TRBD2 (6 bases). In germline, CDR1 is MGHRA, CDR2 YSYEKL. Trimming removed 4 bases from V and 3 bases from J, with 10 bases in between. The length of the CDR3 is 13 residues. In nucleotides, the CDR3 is TGCGCCAGCAGCCCGGGACTTGGCTACGAGCAGTACTTC. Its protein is CASSPGLGYEQYF.

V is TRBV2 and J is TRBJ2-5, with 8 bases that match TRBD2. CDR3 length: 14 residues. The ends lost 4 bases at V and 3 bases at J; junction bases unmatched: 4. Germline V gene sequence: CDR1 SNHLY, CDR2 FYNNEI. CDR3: CASSANSGEETQYF. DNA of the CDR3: TGTGCCAGCAGTGCGAATAGCGGGGAAGAGACCCAGTACTTC.

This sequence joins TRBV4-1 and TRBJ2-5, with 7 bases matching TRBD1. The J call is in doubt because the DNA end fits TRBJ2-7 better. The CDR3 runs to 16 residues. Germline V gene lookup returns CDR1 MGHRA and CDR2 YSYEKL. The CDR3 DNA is TGCGCCAGCAGCCAACTGACCTCCGGGACAGCGTACGAGCAGTACTTC. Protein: CASSQLTSGTAYEQYF.